The 28 T cell receptor beta chains below all came from one sample that was sequenced in a study of cytomegalovirus exposure and HLA in healthy donors. A multiplex PCR was run with 60 Vbeta primers and 13 Jbeta primers. TCRdb's table, derived via immunoSEQ multiplex PCR, lists solely in-frame clones and lacks some. Of roughly 120,000 clones detected, about three quarters appear once; the ten largest clones hold 1%. The sequenced sample was PBMCs. The receptors stem from a human donor in good health.

This rearrangement joins TRBV21-1 to TRBJ1-2; the table's TRBD1 call for D was not verified on the DNA. TRBV21-1 is a listed pseudogene. This CDR3 has 18 residues. CDR3 coding DNA: TGTGCCAGCAGCAAAACCCCCGGGACAGGGGGCTGGAACTATGGCTACACCTTC. Protein sequence: CASSKTPGTGGWNYGYTF.

This chain links TRBV28 with TRBJ2-5; TRBD1 matches 8 bases. V dropped 5 bases and J dropped 5; count of bases not matched to a gene: 19. The germline CDR1 and CDR2 sequences are MDHEN and SYDVKM. This CDR3 is 18 amino acids long. The CDR3 spells CASSPPTGTGGLGETQYF. CDR3 in DNA: TGTGCCAGCAGTCCCCCGACCGGGACAGGCGGGCTCGGGGAGACCCAGTACTTC.

This clone came up once. V and J are TRBV5-4 and TRBJ2-2; D possibly corresponds to TRBD1 (6 bases). The CDR3 has 14 residues. Germline CDR1 reads SGHNT; CDR2 reads YYREEE (reference sequence). V was trimmed by 1 base and J by 4 bases, leaving 8 bases between them. The CDR3, as DNA: TGTGCCAGCAGCTTGACAGGGTTCACCGGGGAGCTGTTTTTT. This encodes CASSLTGFTGELFF. The full variable domain, rest sourced from reference TRBV5-4 and TRBJ2-2, is ETGVTQSPTHLIKTRGQQVTLRCSSQSGHNTVSWYQQALGQGPQFIFQYYREEENGRGNFPPRFSGLQFPNYSSELNVNALELDDSALYLCASSLTGFTGELFFGEGSRLTVL.

V is TRBV7-6 and J is TRBJ2-7; 8 bases match TRBD1. The V segment lost 1 base and the J segment 5 bases; nucleotides outside the gene matches: 1. In germline, CDR1 is SGHVS, CDR2 FNYEAQ. The CDR3 length is 13 residues. The CDR3 sequence: CASSLVQGDEQYF. The CDR3 coding sequence is TGTGCCAGCAGCTTAGTACAGGGGGACGAGCAGTACTTC.

The J gene is TRBJ2-1, the V gene TRBV19; D possibly corresponds to TRBD2 (5 bases). V lost 8 bases, J lost 9 bases, and 23 bases lay in between. Germline-derived CDR1 and CDR2 are LNHDA and SQIVND (reference sequence). The CDR3 spans 15 residues. This chain's CDR3 is CASRDSGKGFGEQFF. The CDR3 region has the DNA TGTGCCAGTCGGGATTCGGGGAAAGGGTTCGGTGAGCAGTTCTTC.

The count of this clone is one. J is TRBJ2-1 and V is TRBV5-4; TRBD1 aligns across 7 bases. The CDR3 is 15 amino acids. The V and J ends lost 2 bases and 5 bases, in that order; junction bases with no gene match: 7. CDR1 and CDR2 from the germline V gene are SGHNT and YYREEE (reference sequence). The CDR3 loop reads CASSFWTGTDNEQFF. In nucleotides, the CDR3 is TGTGCCAGCAGCTTTTGGACAGGTACGGACAATGAGCAGTTCTTC.

J is TRBJ2-1 and V is TRBV6-5; 9 nucleotides line up with TRBD2. V was pared by 2 bases and J by 8 bases, with 4 bases of the junction left unmatched. Germline CDR1 reads MNHEY; CDR2 reads SVGAGI. This CDR3 contains 14 residues. DNA for the CDR3: TGTGCCAGCAGTTACGGGCGGGGGGGCTATGAGCAGTTCTTC. The encoded protein is CASSYGRGGYEQFF.

J is TRBJ2-1 and V is TRBV6-1; 7 bases fit TRBD1. The CDR3 runs to 17 residues. Germline CDR1 MNHNS, CDR2 SASEGT. J lost 8 bases, V lost 2 bases, and 15 bases had no gene match. The CDR3 nucleotides are TGTGCCAGCAGTGAATTTTCACAGGGGAGTAGAGTCGATGAGCAGTTCTTC. Its translation: CASSEFSQGSRVDEQFF.

The chain couples TRBV7-8 to TRBJ2-2, with D uncertain. The CDR3 spans 15 residues. The V gene lost 1 base and the J gene lost 4 bases, with 10 bases spanning the gap. Germline V lookup: CDR1 SGHVS, CDR2 FQNEAQ. CDR3 protein: CASSLVVPSTGELFF. CDR3 in DNA: TGTGCCAGCAGCTTAGTAGTTCCCTCCACCGGGGAGCTGTTTTTT.

The V and J genes are TRBV28 and TRBJ1-5, with TRBD1 identical over 7 bases. The germline CDR1 and CDR2 sequences are MDHEN and SYDVKM. With V trimmed by 2 bases and J by 6 bases, 1 base remained unmatched. This CDR3 has 13 amino acids. The CDR3 DNA is TGTGCCAGCAGTTTACAGGGGGGTCAGCCCCAGCATTTT. Its protein is CASSLQGGQPQHF.

The CDR3: CAISVTGGRGTDTQYF. The CDR3 DNA follows: TGTGCCATCAGTGTGACGGGGGGCCGGGGCACAGATACGCAGTATTTT. The chain links TRBV10-3 to TRBJ2-3; tentatively, D is TRBD2 (7 bases). The CDR3 spans 16 residues. V dropped 4 bases and J dropped 1 base, with 15 bases sitting between them. Germline lookup yields CDR1 ENHRY and CDR2 SYGVKD.

The chain couples TRBV13 to TRBJ2-7; tentative D call: TRBD1 (5 bases). The CDR3 runs 14 residues. Trimming stripped 5 bases from V and 0 bases from J, with 11 bases between. CDR1 is PRHDT, CDR2 FYEKMQ, per germline (reference sequence). This CDR3 reads CASSLRGASYEQYF. For the CDR3, the DNA is TGTGCCAGCAGCCTACGTGGGGCCTCCTACGAGCAGTACTTC.

The V and J genes are TRBV7-3 and TRBJ1-1; D uncertain. Germline lookup yields CDR1 SGHTA and CDR2 FQGTGA. This CDR3 is built from 13 residues. Trimming removed 3 bases from V and 1 base from J, with 6 bases in between. CDR3 amino acids: CASSLAGNTEAFF. Here the CDR3 DNA reads TGTGCCAGCAGCTTGGCAGGGAACACTGAAGCTTTCTTT.

The J gene is TRBJ2-5, the V gene TRBV25-1, with D maybe TRBD2 (6 bases). V was shortened by 7 bases and J by 2 bases, with 11 bases between the two germline ends. Per the germline V gene, CDR1 is MGHDK and CDR2 is SYGVNS. The CDR3 is 13 amino acids. CDR3 protein: CASKGRLQETQYF. CDR3 DNA sequence: TGTGCCAGCAAGGGGAGGCTACAAGAGACCCAGTACTTC.

The rearrangement joins TRBV28 to TRBJ2-7; D perhaps matches TRBD2 (6 bases). The CDR3 runs 14 residues. Trimming cost V 6 bases and J 4 bases, with 16 bases left between them. The germline V gene encodes CDR1 MDHEN and CDR2 SYDVKM. The CDR3 DNA follows: TGTGCCAGCAGACGGAGGGCTGAGGGGTACGAGCAGTACTTC. It is translated as CASRRRAEGYEQYF.

This rearrangement joins TRBV25-1 to TRBJ2-7, with 7 nucleotides matching TRBD2. The CDR3 totals 15 residues. Germline values: CDR1 MGHDK, CDR2 SYGVNS. V was pared by 1 base and J by 3 bases, with 6 bases of the junction left unmatched. The CDR3 nucleotides are TGTGCCAGCAGTGAATTCGAGCGGGGAGGCTACGAGCAGTACTTC. Protein: CASSEFERGGYEQYF.

Concerning this clone: Other DNA sequences within the sample encode an identical CDR3. The chain links TRBV7-2 to TRBJ1-2, with TRBD1 matching over 7 bases. Germline V gene data show CDR1 as SGHTA and CDR2 as FQGNSA. V dropped 5 bases and J dropped 5; count of bases not matched to a gene: 5. This CDR3 is 13 amino acids long. The CDR3 DNA sequence: TGTGCCAGCAGCCAAGACAGGGAATATGGCTACACCTTC. Translation: CASSQDREYGYTF.

The chain has TRBV2 and TRBJ2-3; TRBD2 matches 7 bases. CDR1 SNHLY and CDR2 FYNNEI come from the germline V gene. This CDR3 comprises 14 residues. J was trimmed by 5 bases and V by 7 bases; bases with no gene match: 9. The CDR3 nucleotides read TGTGCCAGCATTCGGGGCAGCGGGGAAGATACGCAGTATTTT. Its translation is CASIRGSGEDTQYF.

The rearrangement uses TRBV5-1 and TRBJ2-2, with 7 nucleotides matching TRBD1. CDR3 length: 15 amino acids. V lost 0 bases, J lost 4 bases, and 3 bases stayed unmatched. In germline, CDR1 is SGHRS, CDR2 YFSETQ. CDR3 protein: CASSLAGQPTGELFF. The CDR3 coding sequence is TGCGCCAGCAGCTTGGCGGGACAGCCCACCGGGGAGCTGTTTTTT.

The gene calls are TRBV4-1 and TRBJ2-7; weak D call: TRBD1 (5 bases). The CDR3 extends over 16 amino acids. The V gene lost 0 bases and the J gene lost 7 bases, with 19 bases spanning the gap. Germline V gene lookup returns CDR1 MGHRA and CDR2 YSYEKL. Here the CDR3 DNA reads TGCGCCAGCAGCCAAGATAGTCAGGGTTGGCCTCGAGAGCAGTACTTC. Protein sequence: CASSQDSQGWPREQYF.

The chain couples TRBV6-6 to TRBJ2-7; TRBD1 agrees at 7 bases. Per germline, CDR1 MNHNY and CDR2 SVGAGI (reference sequence). The CDR3 totals 15 residues. V trimming: 5 bases; J trimming: 2 bases; junction bases outside the gene matches: 9. The DNA of the CDR3 is TGTGCCAGCAGTAACCCCGGGACAGAGACCTACGAGCAGTACTTC. This sequence encodes CASSNPGTETYEQYF.

The chain carries TRBV6-5 and TRBJ1-2, with TRBD1 as a possible D gene (5 bases). This CDR3 spans 13 amino acids. Trimming pared 5 bases from V and 4 bases from J, leaving 11 bases between. Germline-derived CDR1 and CDR2 are MNHEY and SVGAGI. CDR3 DNA sequence: TGTGCCAGCAGTCTGGACACGTTCTATGGCTACACCTTC. This sequence encodes CASSLDTFYGYTF.

The J gene is TRBJ2-7, the V gene TRBV19, with 7 bases that match TRBD1. CDR3 length: 15 residues. The germline V gene has CDR1 LNHDA and CDR2 SQIVND (reference sequence). With V trimmed by 1 base and J by 0 bases, 3 bases remained unmatched. The CDR3 sequence: CASSIGWDSSYEQYF. The CDR3 DNA sequence: TGTGCCAGTAGTATAGGTTGGGACAGCTCCTACGAGCAGTACTTC.

The V gene is TRBV5-4, the J gene TRBJ2-7; TRBD2 agrees at 10 bases. The V gene's germline CDR1 is SGHNT and CDR2 YYREEE (reference sequence). This CDR3 is 16 amino acids long. The trim removed 0 bases at V and 0 bases at J, leaving 3 bases unmatched. The CDR3 nucleotides read TGTGCCAGCAGCTTGGTGCTAGCGGGGGCCTCCTACGAGCAGTACTTC. Residues: CASSLVLAGASYEQYF.

The chain couples TRBV19 to TRBJ1-5; D remains ambiguous. CDR3 size: 14 residues. V lost 8 bases, J lost 0 bases, and 11 bases lay in between. From germline, CDR1 is LNHDA and CDR2 SQIVND (reference sequence). The CDR3 sequence is CASCLLYSNQPQHF. CDR3 bases: TGTGCCAGTTGTCTTCTCTATAGCAATCAGCCCCAGCATTTT.

This clone showed up just a few times. The chain uses TRBV4-2 and TRBJ1-1; D is undetermined. The CDR3 consists of 15 residues. V was pared by 0 bases and J by 1 base, with 9 bases between. The V gene's germline CDR1 is LGHNA and CDR2 YNFKEQ. DNA for the CDR3: TGTGCCAGCAGCCAAGACGCGGGGAAGAACACTGAAGCTTTCTTT. Translated, it gives CASSQDAGKNTEAFF.

V gene TRBV18 combines with J gene TRBJ2-7; no clear D. Germline V gene lookup returns CDR1 KGHSH and CDR2 LQKENI. The CDR3 runs 12 residues. The V gene lost 3 bases and the J gene lost 4 bases, with 7 bases spanning the gap. The CDR3 DNA follows: TGTGCCAGCTCACCCAGTTCGTACGAGCAGTACTTC. Amino acid sequence: CASSPSSYEQYF.

The V gene is TRBV27, the J gene TRBJ1-6; D may be TRBD1 (6 bases). CDR3 length: 15 amino acids. With 7 bases removed from V and 7 bases from J, the gap between germline ends came to 17 bases. The germline V gene encodes CDR1 MNHEY and CDR2 SMNVEV (reference sequence). This CDR3 is CASTLGGRGNSPLHF. The CDR3 DNA follows: TGTGCCAGCACCTTAGGGGGTAGGGGGAATTCACCCCTCCACTTT.